Sequencing of this T cell receptor (beta chain) was carried out in a study of vaccination and CD4 T cells after COVID-19. Concerning this clonotype itself: Its specificity is unknown.

Treatment: roughly 10-day PBMC culture with coronavirus spike peptide pools or control peptides (ViraFEST assay). Those CD4+ T cells from the unexposed donor predate the COVID-19 pandemic (2011-2018). Once obtained from cultured CD4+ T cells, the DNA was sequenced using the Oncomine TCR Beta short-read assay. TCRdb used MiXCR to reprocess the PCR reads, holding one entry per CDR3 protein. The sample holds roughly 5,300 distinct CDR3 sequences, about 62% seen once. This sequence was found in a human donor in good health. The specimen was CD4+ T cells from blood, cultured in vitro.

In nucleotides, the CDR3 is TGCAGCGCAGTCCCCAGGTCGTCTGAAGCTTTCTTT. It is translated as CSAVPRSSEAFF. V and J are TRBV29-1 and TRBJ1-1, with no clear D. This CDR3 is built from 12 residues. Germline CDR1 is SQVTM and CDR2 is ANQGSEA. The germline V and J ends were trimmed by 7 bases and 6 bases, with 15 bases remaining between them.